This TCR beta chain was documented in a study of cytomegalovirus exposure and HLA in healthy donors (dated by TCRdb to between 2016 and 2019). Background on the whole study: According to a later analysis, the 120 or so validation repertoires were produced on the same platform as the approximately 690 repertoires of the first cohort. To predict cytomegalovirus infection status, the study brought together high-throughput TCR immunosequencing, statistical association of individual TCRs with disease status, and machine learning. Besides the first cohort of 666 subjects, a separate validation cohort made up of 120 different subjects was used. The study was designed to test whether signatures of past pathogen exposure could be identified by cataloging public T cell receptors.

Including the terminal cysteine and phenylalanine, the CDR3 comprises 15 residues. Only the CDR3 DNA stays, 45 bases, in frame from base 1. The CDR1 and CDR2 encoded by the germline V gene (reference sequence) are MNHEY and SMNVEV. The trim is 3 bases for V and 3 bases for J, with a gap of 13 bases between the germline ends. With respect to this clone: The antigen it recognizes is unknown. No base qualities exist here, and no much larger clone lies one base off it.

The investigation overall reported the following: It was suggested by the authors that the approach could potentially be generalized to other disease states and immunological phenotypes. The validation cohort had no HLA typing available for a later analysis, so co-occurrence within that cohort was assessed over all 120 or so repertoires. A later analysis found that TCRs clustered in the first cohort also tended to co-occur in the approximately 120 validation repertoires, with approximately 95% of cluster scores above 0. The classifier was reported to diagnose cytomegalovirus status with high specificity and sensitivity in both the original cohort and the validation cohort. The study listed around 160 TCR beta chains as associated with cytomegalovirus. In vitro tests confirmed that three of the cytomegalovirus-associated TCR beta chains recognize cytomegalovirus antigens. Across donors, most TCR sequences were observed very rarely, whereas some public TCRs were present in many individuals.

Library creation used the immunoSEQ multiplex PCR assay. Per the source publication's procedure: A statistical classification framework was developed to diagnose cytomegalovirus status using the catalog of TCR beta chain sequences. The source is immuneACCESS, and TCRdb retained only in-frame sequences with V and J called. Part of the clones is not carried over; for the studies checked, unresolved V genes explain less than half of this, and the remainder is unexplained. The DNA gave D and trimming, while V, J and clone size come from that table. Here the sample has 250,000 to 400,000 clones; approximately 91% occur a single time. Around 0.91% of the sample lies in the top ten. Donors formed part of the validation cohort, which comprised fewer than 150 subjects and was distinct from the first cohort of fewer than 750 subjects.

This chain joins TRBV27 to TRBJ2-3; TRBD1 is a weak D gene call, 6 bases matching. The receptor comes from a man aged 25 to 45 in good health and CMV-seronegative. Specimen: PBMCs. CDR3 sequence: CASSFSGGGTDTQYF. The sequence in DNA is TGTGCCAGCAGTTTTTCTGGGGGCGGGACAGATACGCAGTATTTT.